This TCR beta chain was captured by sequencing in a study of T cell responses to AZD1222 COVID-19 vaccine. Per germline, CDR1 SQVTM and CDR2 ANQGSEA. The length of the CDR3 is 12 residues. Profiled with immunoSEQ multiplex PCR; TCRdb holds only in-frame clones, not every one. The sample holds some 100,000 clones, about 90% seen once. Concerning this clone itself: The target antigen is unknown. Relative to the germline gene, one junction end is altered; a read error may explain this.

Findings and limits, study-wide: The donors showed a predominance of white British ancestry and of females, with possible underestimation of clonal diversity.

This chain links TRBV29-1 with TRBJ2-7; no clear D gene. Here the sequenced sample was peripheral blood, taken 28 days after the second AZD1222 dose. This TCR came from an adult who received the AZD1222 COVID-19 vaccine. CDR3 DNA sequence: TGCAGCGTAGAAGACGGAGACTACGAGCAGTACTTC. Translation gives CSVEDGDYEQYF.